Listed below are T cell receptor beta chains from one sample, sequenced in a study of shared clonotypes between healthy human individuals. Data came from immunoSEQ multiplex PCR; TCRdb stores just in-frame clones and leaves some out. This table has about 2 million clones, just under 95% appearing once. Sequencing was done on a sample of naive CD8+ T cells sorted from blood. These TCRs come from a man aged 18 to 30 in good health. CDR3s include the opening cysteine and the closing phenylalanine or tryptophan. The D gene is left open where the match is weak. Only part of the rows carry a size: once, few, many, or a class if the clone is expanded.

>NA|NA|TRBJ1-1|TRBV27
CASCERAPMGTEAFF
TGTGCCAGCTGTGAAAGGGCCCCGATGGGCACTGAAGCTTTCTTT
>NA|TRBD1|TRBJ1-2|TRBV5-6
CASSTGTAIYGYTF
TGTGCCAGCAGCACCGGGACAGCCATTTATGGCTACACCTTC
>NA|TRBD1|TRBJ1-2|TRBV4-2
CASSQDTAGGTDGYTF
TGTGCCAGCAGCCAAGATACCGCAGGGGGCACGGATGGCTACACCTTC
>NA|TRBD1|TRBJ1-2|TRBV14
CASSDYDRGLIYGYTF
TGTGCCAGCAGTGACTATGACAGGGGATTGATCTATGGCTACACCTTC
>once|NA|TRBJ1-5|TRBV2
CASSGLGYSNQPQHF
TGTGCCAGCAGTGGGCTAGGCTATAGCAATCAGCCCCAGCATTTT
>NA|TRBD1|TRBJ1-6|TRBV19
CASSPGTDNSPLHF
TGTGCCAGTAGTCCCGGGACAGACAATTCACCCCTCCACTTT
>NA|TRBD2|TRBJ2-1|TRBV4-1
CASSQEIGLDYNEQFF
TGCGCCAGCAGCCAAGAGATCGGACTAGATTACAATGAGCAGTTCTTC
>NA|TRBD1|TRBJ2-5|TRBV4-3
CASSPRQGQETQYF
TGCGCCAGCAGCCCCCGACAGGGACAAGAGACCCAGTACTTC
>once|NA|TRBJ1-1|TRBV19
CASSIGHEAFF
TGTGCCAGTAGTATCGGCCATGAAGCTTTCTTT
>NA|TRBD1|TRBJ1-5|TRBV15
CATSTTGGGQPQHF
TGTGCCACCAGCACAACAGGGGGGGGCCAGCCCCAGCATTTT
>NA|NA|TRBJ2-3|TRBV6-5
CASSYLTFGEGDTQYF
TGTGCCAGCAGTTACTTAACGTTCGGAGAGGGAGATACGCAGTATTTT
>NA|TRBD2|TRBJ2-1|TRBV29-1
CSVVWGGGNEQFF
TGCAGCGTTGTGTGGGGGGGAGGGAATGAGCAGTTCTTC
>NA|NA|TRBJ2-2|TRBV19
CASSIAGVAGELFF
TGTGCCAGTAGTATAGCGGGAGTGGCCGGGGAGCTGTTTTTT
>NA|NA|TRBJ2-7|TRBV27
CASSYGTSSYEQYF
TGTGCCAGCAGTTACGGGACGTCCTCCTACGAGCAGTACTTC
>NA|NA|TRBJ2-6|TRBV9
CASSVGGSGANVLTF
TGTGCCAGCAGCGTAGGTGGTTCTGGGGCCAACGTCCTGACTTTC
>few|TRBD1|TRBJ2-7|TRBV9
CASSVGGQGYEQYF
TGTGCCAGCAGCGTAGGGGGACAGGGATACGAGCAGTACTTC
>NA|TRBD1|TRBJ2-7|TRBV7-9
CASSFHGQGSYEQYF
TGTGCCAGCAGCTTCCACGGACAGGGGTCCTACGAGCAGTACTTC
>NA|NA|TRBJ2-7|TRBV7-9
CASSLADHYEQYF
TGTGCCAGCAGCTTAGCGGACCACTACGAGCAGTACTTC
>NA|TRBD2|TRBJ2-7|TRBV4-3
CASSQELTSGLLPYEQYF
TGCGCCAGCAGCCAAGAGCTGACTAGCGGCTTACTCCCCTACGAGCAGTACTTC
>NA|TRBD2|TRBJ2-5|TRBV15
CATSREGIAGDETQYF
TGTGCCACCAGCAGAGAGGGGATAGCGGGAGATGAGACCCAGTACTTC
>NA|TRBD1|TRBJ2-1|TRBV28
CASSITGGVDNEQFF
TGTGCCAGCAGCATTACAGGGGGCGTAGACAATGAGCAGTTCTTC
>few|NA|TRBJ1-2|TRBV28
CASSSEGWGYTF
TGTGCCAGCAGTTCTGAGGGTTGGGGCTACACCTTC
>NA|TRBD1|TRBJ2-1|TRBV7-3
CASSQGAEQFF
TGTGCCAGCTCTCAGGGGGCAGAGCAGTTCTTC
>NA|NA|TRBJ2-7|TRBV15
CATSFGSGYEQYF
TGTGCCACCAGCTTTGGGAGTGGTTACGAGCAGTACTTC
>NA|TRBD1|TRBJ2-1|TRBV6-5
CASGTGDNEQFF
TGTGCCAGCGGGACAGGGGACAATGAGCAGTTCTTC